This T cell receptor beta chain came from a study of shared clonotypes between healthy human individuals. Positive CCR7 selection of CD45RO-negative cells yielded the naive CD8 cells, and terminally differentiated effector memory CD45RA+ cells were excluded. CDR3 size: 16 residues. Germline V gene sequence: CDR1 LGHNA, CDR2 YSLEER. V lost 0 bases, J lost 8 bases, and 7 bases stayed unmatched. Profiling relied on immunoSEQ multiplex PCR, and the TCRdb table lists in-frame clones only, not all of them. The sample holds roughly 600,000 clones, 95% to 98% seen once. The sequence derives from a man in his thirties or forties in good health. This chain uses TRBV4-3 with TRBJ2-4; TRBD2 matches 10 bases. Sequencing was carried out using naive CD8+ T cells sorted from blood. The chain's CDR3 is CASSQERSGRLDIQYF. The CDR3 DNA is TGCGCCAGCAGCCAAGAACGTAGCGGGAGGTTGGACATTCAGTACTTC.